Listed below are T cell receptor beta chains from one sample, sequenced in a study of CD8+CD57+ T cells in acquired aplastic anemia. In TCRdb, the reads were re-called with MiXCR into one record per CDR3 protein. The data show about 81,000 distinct CDR3 sequences, about half seen once. The sequencing input was sorted CD4+, CD8+, or CD8+CD57+ T cells (not recorded which) from PBMCs. The source is a human donor in good health, serving as a control. CDR3s include the opening cysteine and the closing phenylalanine or tryptophan. The D gene is left open where the match is weak. Size values are once, few and many counts, or a class for expanded clones, and some rows have none.

abundance	d_gene	j_gene	v_gene	CDR3nt	CDR3aa
NA	NA	TRBJ1-1	TRBV7-2	TGTGCCAGCAGCGACAGGACGGGCACTGAAGCTTTCTTT	CASSDRTGTEAFF
NA	TRBD1	TRBJ1-1	TRBV19	TGTGCCAGTAGTATTGACGGGACAGCGAACACTGAAGCTTTCTTT	CASSIDGTANTEAFF
many	TRBD1	TRBJ2-7	TRBV5-4	TGTGCCAGCAGCTTGGCCCCCCGGGACAGGGGGCGTTACGAGCAGTACTTC	CASSLAPRDRGRYEQYF
NA	NA	TRBJ1-5	TRBV10-1	TGCGCCAGCATAGATTTCAATCAGCCCCAGCATTTT	CASIDFNQPQHF
NA	NA	TRBJ2-3	TRBV2	TGTGCCAGCAGTAGCATCGGGGGAGATACGCAGTATTTT	CASSSIGGDTQYF
many	NA	TRBJ1-5	TRBV2	TGTGCCAGCAGTGGAGATGGAGTGGGCAATCAGCCCCAGCATTTT	CASSGDGVGNQPQHF
few	NA	TRBJ2-2	TRBV18	TGTGCCAGCTCTCAGGGGTCCGGGGAGCTGTTTTTT	CASSQGSGELFF
many	TRBD1	TRBJ2-3	TRBV12-3/TRBV12-4	TGTGCCAGCAGCAAGAGACAGGGATGGGCAGATACGCAGTATTTT	CASSKRQGWADTQYF
many	TRBD1	TRBJ2-7	TRBV7-9	TGTGCCAGCAGCTTGGGACAGGGAGTACGTTACGAGCAGTACTTC	CASSLGQGVRYEQYF
many	TRBD1	TRBJ1-2	TRBV20-1	TGCAGTGCTAGTTGGACAGGGGGCGCTTACTATGGCTACACCTTC	CSASWTGGAYYGYTF
NA	NA	TRBJ1-4	TRBV25-1	TGTGCCAGCAGTTTCCCTAATGGAAAACTGTTTTTT	CASSFPNGKLFF
many	NA	TRBJ2-7	TRBV7-9	TGTGCCAGCAGCTCAGCAGCGGATGAGGTCCTGTACTTC	CASSSAADEVLYF
many	TRBD1	TRBJ2-1	TRBV7-8	TGTGCCAGCAGCTTGACAGGGCAAACCAACAATGAGCAGTTCTTC	CASSLTGQTNNEQFF
many	TRBD2	TRBJ2-7	TRBV9	TGTGCCAGCAGCGTCGGGACTAGCCGAGTCGCCGAGCAGTACTTC	CASSVGTSRVAEQYF
NA	NA	TRBJ1-6	TRBV20-1	TGCAGTGCTAGAGAAAACCTTTATTCACCCCTCCACTTT	CSARENLYSPLHF
NA	NA	TRBJ1-2	TRBV29-1	TGCAGCGTTGCGTTAACAGTGGACTATGGCTACACCTTC	CSVALTVDYGYTF
NA	NA	TRBJ1-5	TRBV25-1	TGTGCCAGCAGCGGCTTCGGAGGCAATCAGCCCCAGCATTTT	CASSGFGGNQPQHF
many	TRBD2	TRBJ2-1	TRBV19	TGTGCCAGTAGCCCCGGGACTAGCGGACGGGAGCAGTTCTTC	CASSPGTSGREQFF
NA	TRBD1	TRBJ1-5	TRBV7-3	TGTGCCAGCAGCCCTGGACAGGATCAGCCCCAGCATTTT	CASSPGQDQPQHF
NA	TRBD2	TRBJ2-3	TRBV27	TGTGCCAGCAGTTTCGGCGGGGGGGCCGCAGATGCGCAGTATTTT	CASSFGGGAADAQYF
many	NA	TRBJ1-1	TRBV5-1	TGCGCCAGCAGCTTGGAAGGGATGAACACTGAAGCTTTCTTT	CASSLEGMNTEAFF
few	NA	TRBJ1-2	TRBV2	TGTGCCAGCATAGGAGGGAATGGAGGGGGCTACACCTTC	CASIGGNGGGYTF
NA	NA	TRBJ2-2	TRBV13	TGTGCCAGCAGCTTAACGACGTGGAACAGGGAGACCACCGGGGAGCTGTCTTTT	CASSLTTWNRETTGELSF